The 17 T cell receptor beta chains reported below all come from one sample, sequenced in a study of T-cell reconstitution after alpha-beta-depleted transplantation in children. Unique molecular identifiers were used in preparing the TCRbeta library. One entry per CDR3 protein, called by TCRdb with MiXCR from the PCR reads. The sample shows around 87,000 distinct CDR3 sequences, approximately 9.2% of them seen only once. The sequences come from PBMCs from the stem cell graft donor, collected from the stem cell graft. Receptors were obtained from a human donor who donated a stem cell graft to a child with congenital amegakaryocytic thrombocytopenia.

This clonotype was recorded at least ten times. J is TRBJ2-7 and V is TRBV5-6; tentatively, D is TRBD1 (5 bases). V was clipped by 0 bases and J by 3 bases, with 7 bases between them. The germline V gene encodes CDR1 SGHDT and CDR2 YYEEEE. CDR3 size: 13 residues. The DNA for the CDR3 is TGTGCCAGCAGCTTGGGACAGAGCTACGAGCAGTACTTC. Encoded protein: CASSLGQSYEQYF.

This clonotype was seen at least ten times. V gene TRBV12-3 or TRBV12-4 combines with J gene TRBJ2-5, with D unresolved. The length of the CDR3 is 12 residues. V dropped 1 base and J dropped 2 bases, with 2 bases sitting between them. The DNA for the CDR3 is TGTGCCAGCAGTTTAGGACAAGAGACCCAGTACTTC. It translates to CASSLGQETQYF.

The chain links TRBV7-6 to TRBJ2-3; possible D gene TRBD1, 6 bases. This CDR3 has 12 residues. Trimming left V 6 bases short and J 5 bases short, with 9 bases between. Germline values: CDR1 SGHVS, CDR2 FNYEAQ. CDR3 sequence: CASRSQGDTQYF. The DNA of the CDR3 is TGTGCCAGCAGGTCACAGGGAGATACGCAGTATTTT.

This clonotype was counted at least ten times. The chain joins TRBV20-1 to TRBJ1-2; 12 bases are a match to TRBD1. V lost 3 bases and J lost 6; bases outside the gene matches: 5. The germline gives CDR1 DFQATT, CDR2 SNEGSKA (reference sequence). The CDR3 contains 14 residues. The CDR3 sequence is CSARGTGGFHGYTF. The DNA for the CDR3 is TGCAGTGCTAGGGGGACAGGGGGCTTCCATGGCTACACCTTC.

Ten or more counts support this clonotype. The chain has TRBV20-1 and TRBJ2-1; D perhaps matches TRBD2 (5 bases). V lost 4 bases to trimming and J lost 0 bases, with 16 bases between them. Germline CDR1 is DFQATT and CDR2 is SNEGSKA (reference sequence). CDR3 length: 16 residues. CDR3 residues: CSANVRERSSYNEQFF. CDR3 coding DNA: TGCAGTGCTAACGTCCGCGAGCGGAGCTCCTACAATGAGCAGTTCTTC.

This clonotype was seen at least ten times. V is TRBV12-3 or TRBV12-4 and J is TRBJ1-2; D remains unclear. Trimming pared 3 bases from V and 4 bases from J, leaving 9 bases between. There are 13 residues in the CDR3. CDR3 in amino acids: CASSLIEGYGYTF. For the CDR3, the DNA is TGTGCCAGCAGTTTGATAGAGGGCTATGGCTACACCTTC.

This chain joins TRBV28 and TRBJ2-5; D unclear. V lost 3 bases to trimming and J lost 1 base, with 6 bases between them. CDR1 and CDR2 (germline): MDHEN, SYDVKM. The CDR3 sequence is 13 residues long. The CDR3 loop reads CASSFPAQETQYF. The DNA for the CDR3 is TGTGCCAGCAGTTTCCCCGCCCAAGAGACCCAGTACTTC.

This clonotype was recorded at least ten times. The chain combines TRBV12-3 or TRBV12-4 with TRBJ1-2; D is unresolved. The CDR3 extends over 12 amino acids. Trimming removed 4 bases at V and 7 bases at J, with 10 bases between. The CDR3 region has the DNA TGTGCCAGCAGTTGGCTGGACGCTGGCTACACCTTC. This translates into CASSWLDAGYTF.

This clonotype was observed a few times. J is TRBJ1-2 and V is TRBV12-3 or TRBV12-4, with a tentative D call TRBD1 (6 bases). The CDR3 is made up of 14 amino acids. V lost 5 bases, J lost 4 bases, and 14 bases lay in between. CDR3 protein: CASSTRTAIYGYTF. CDR3 bases: TGTGCCAGCAGTACCCGGACAGCGATCTATGGCTACACCTTC.

This clonotype was recorded many times. This rearrangement joins TRBV4-1 to TRBJ1-4; the match to TRBD1 covers 7 bases. Germline CDR1 reads MGHRA; CDR2 reads YSYEKL. The CDR3 has 15 amino acids. The V segment lost 1 base and the J segment 7 bases; nucleotides outside the gene matches: 6. In DNA form, the CDR3 reads TGCGCCAGCAGCCAAGCGGCAGGGGGTTCTGAAAAACTGTTTTTT. Protein product: CASSQAAGGSEKLFF.

This clonotype was counted at least ten times. The chain couples TRBV12-3 or TRBV12-4 to TRBJ2-7; 7 bases are a match to TRBD2. The CDR3 extends over 13 amino acids. J was trimmed by 2 bases and V by 5 bases; bases with no gene match: 3. The CDR3, as DNA: TGTGCCAGCAGTCCCGGACTAGCCTACGAGCAGTACTTC. Protein: CASSPGLAYEQYF.

V gene TRBV6-4 combines with J gene TRBJ1-5, with 9 bases lining up with TRBD1. The CDR3 is 19 amino acids. Germline V gives CDR1 MRHNA, CDR2 SNTAGT. DNA of the CDR3: TGTACCTGCAGTGACCGACAGGGGGGTTTGCGGGGGAGCAATCAGCCCCAGCATTTT. Amino acid sequence: CTCSDRQGGLRGSNQPQHF.

This clonotype was seen a few times. The gene calls are TRBV5-1 and TRBJ2-2, with 10 bases fitting TRBD1. The junction had 4 bases not matched to a gene; V was cut back by 3 bases and J by 5 bases. There are 15 residues in the CDR3. CDR1 and CDR2 from the germline V gene are SGHRS and YFSETQ. CDR3: CASSWTGGRTGELFF. DNA of the CDR3: TGCGCCAGCAGCTGGACAGGGGGACGGACCGGGGAGCTGTTTTTT.

The table lists this clonotype with many counts. The V and J genes are TRBV20-1 and TRBJ1-1, with TRBD1 matching 9 bases. CDR3 length equals 16 residues. V was clipped by 0 bases and J by 5 bases; unmatched bases: 10. Germline assignment: CDR1 DFQATT and CDR2 SNEGSKA (reference sequence). The CDR3 is CSARDPDRGASTEAFF. The CDR3 DNA is TGCAGTGCTAGAGATCCGGACAGGGGCGCGTCGACTGAAGCTTTCTTT.

The table lists this clonotype with many counts. This rearrangement joins TRBV6-1 to TRBJ1-1; D gene ambiguous. The CDR3 runs 14 residues. V lost 2 bases and J 4 bases, leaving 11 bases between the germline ends. Germline assignment: CDR1 MNHNS and CDR2 SASEGT. The CDR3 sequence: CASSEPGLGTEAFF. The CDR3 DNA sequence: TGTGCCAGCAGTGAACCGGGGTTGGGCACTGAAGCTTTCTTT.

The sample holds many counts of this clonotype. The genes are TRBV29-1 and TRBJ1-1; weak D call: TRBD1 (6 bases). The germline V gene encodes CDR1 SQVTM and CDR2 ANQGSEA. V lost 5 bases and J 6 bases, leaving 7 bases between the germline ends. This CDR3 has 10 residues. The DNA of the CDR3 is TGCAGCGTTAAGGGGGCTGAAGCTTTCTTT. Encoded protein: CSVKGAEAFF.

This clonotype showed up many times. The chain links TRBV20-1 to TRBJ2-7; 11 nucleotides line up with TRBD1. Germline V CDR1 and CDR2: DFQATT, SNEGSKA (reference sequence). V lost 5 bases to trimming and J lost 5 bases; unmatched junction nucleotides: 11. The CDR3 is made up of 15 amino acids. As DNA, the CDR3 is TGCAGTGCTGGATCCCCCGGGGACAGGGGGAACGAGCAGTACTTC. Residues: CSAGSPGDRGNEQYF.